This T cell receptor beta chain comes out of a study of CD8+ T cells in alopecia areata. Sequencing relied on a cDNA template that was reverse transcribed from extracted RNA. The protocol was immunoSEQ multiplex PCR, while the TCRdb copy is restricted to in-frame clones and leaves out a portion. Of fewer than 40,000 clones detected, over 50% appear once; the ten largest clones hold under 2%. Study results and caveats: In lesional scalp, particularly from alopecia totalis/universalis, clonality was higher than in normal scalp.

CD4+ cells belonging to a handful of patients, who were in the biomarker study, were further sorted into CD25+CD127- cells. Sampling of alopecia areata patients yielded lesional scalp punch biopsies as well as peripheral blood. CDR3 length equals 18 residues. Germline V lookup: CDR1 LNHDA, CDR2 SQIVND (reference sequence). V trimming: 5 bases; J trimming: 0 bases; junction bases outside the gene matches: 6. This clone has more than one count but fewer than ten. Its cognate antigen is unknown. The V call is TRBV19, the J call TRBJ2-4; 14 bases fit TRBD2. The receptor's source is a human donor with alopecia areata. The specimen was CD4+ Tregs sorted from blood. The CDR3 reads CASSPGTSGGLAKNIQYF. CDR3 bases: TGTGCCAGTAGTCCCGGGACTAGCGGGGGACTAGCCAAAAACATTCAGTACTTC.